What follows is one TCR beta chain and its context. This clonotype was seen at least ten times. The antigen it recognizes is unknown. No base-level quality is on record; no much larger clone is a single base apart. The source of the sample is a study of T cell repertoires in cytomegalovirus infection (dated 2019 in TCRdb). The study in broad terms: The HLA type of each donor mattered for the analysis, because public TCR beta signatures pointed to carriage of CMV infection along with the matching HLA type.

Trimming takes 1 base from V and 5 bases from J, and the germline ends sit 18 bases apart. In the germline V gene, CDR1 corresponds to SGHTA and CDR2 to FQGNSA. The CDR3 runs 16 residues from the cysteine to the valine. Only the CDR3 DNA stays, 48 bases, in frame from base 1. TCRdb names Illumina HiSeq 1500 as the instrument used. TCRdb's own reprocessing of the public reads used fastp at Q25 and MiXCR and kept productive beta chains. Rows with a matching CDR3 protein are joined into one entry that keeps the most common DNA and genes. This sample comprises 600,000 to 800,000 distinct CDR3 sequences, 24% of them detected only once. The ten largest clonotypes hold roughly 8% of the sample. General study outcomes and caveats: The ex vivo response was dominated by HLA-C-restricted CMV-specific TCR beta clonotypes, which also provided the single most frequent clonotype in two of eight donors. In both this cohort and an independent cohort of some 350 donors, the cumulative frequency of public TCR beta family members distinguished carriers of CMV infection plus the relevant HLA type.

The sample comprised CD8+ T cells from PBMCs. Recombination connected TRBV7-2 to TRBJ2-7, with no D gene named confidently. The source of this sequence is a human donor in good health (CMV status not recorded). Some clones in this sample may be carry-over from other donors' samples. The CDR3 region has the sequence CASSLVGRTRSDEQYV. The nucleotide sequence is TGTGCCAGCAGCTTAGTGGGAAGGACGCGGTCCGACGAGCAGTACGTC.